The 23 T cell receptor beta chains below all came from one sample that was sequenced in a study of T cell responses to AZD1222 COVID-19 vaccine (dated by TCRdb to about 2021). The time point label of this sample denotes: about 28 days (+/-7) after the second vaccine dose. The sample's treatment or condition label is to be understood as: meningococcal conjugate vaccine given as trial control. Libraries were built with the immunoSEQ multiplex PCR assay. In its TCRdb copy, this immuneACCESS table keeps in-frame sequences only and misses some clones. Where compared with another copy, unresolved V genes explain less than half of these, and the others have no known cause. The sample records roughly 97,000 clones, approximately 89% of which are singletons. Less than 4% of the sample lies in the top ten. The source material was peripheral blood, sampled 28 days after the second dose of the MenACWY control vaccine. All receptors come from an adult who received the MenACWY meningococcal vaccine as a control.

The chain uses TRBV20-1 and TRBJ1-3; 9 bases map to TRBD1. Germline V CDR1 and CDR2: DFQATT, SNEGSKA (reference sequence). Germline trimming cut 3 bases from V and 3 bases from J; bases unmatched to any gene: 9. The CDR3 is 16 residues long. The CDR3 DNA is TGCAGTGCTAGTCCTCGACAGGGGGTGTATGGAAACACCATATATTTT. The encoded protein is CSASPRQGVYGNTIYF.

This clone was observed once. The chain combines TRBV19 with TRBJ2-1, with TRBD1 identical over 8 bases. The germline V gene has CDR1 LNHDA and CDR2 SQIVND (reference sequence). Losses at the gene ends were 5 bases for V and 5 bases for J; bases not matched to a gene: 8. This CDR3 comprises 15 residues. CDR3 sequence (DNA): TGTGCCAGTAGTCCAGTTGGACAGGGCCACAATGAGCAGTTCTTC. Translated: CASSPVGQGHNEQFF.

The chain recombines TRBV28 with TRBJ2-3; no definite D call. The CDR3 totals 11 residues. V gave up 9 bases and J gave up 2 bases, with 6 bases separating them. From germline, CDR1 is MDHEN and CDR2 SYDVKM. The CDR3 nucleotides are TGTGCCAGTTCCACCACAGATACGCAGTATTTT. Amino acids: CASSTTDTQYF. The whole variable domain, remainder taken from reference TRBV28 and TRBJ2-3, is DVKVTQSSRYLVKRTGEKVFLECVQDMDHENMFWYRQDPGLGLRLIYFSYDVKMKEKGDIPEGYSVSREKKERFSLILESASTNQTSMYLCASSTTDTQYFGPGTRLTVL.

The V gene is TRBV27, the J gene TRBJ1-6, with 9 bases identical to TRBD1. The germline gives CDR1 MNHEY, CDR2 SMNVEV (reference sequence). Trimming removed 6 bases from V and 7 bases from J; junction bases left unmatched: 7. The CDR3 runs to 15 residues. CDR3: CASRPRTGVNSPLHF. In DNA form, the CDR3 reads TGTGCCAGCAGGCCGAGGACAGGGGTCAATTCACCCCTCCACTTT.

The chain links TRBV5-1 to TRBJ2-1; TRBD2 agrees at 13 bases. Germline values: CDR1 SGHRS, CDR2 YFSETQ. J was trimmed by 0 bases and V by 6 bases; bases with no gene match: 9. CDR3 length: 18 amino acids. CDR3 protein: CASTRLAGGRSSYNEQFF. The CDR3 region has the DNA TGCGCCAGCACCCGACTAGCGGGGGGCCGGAGCTCCTACAATGAGCAGTTCTTC.

The J gene is TRBJ1-4, the V gene TRBV18, with D hard to call. This CDR3 comprises 13 residues. V gave up 3 bases and J gave up 4 bases, with 6 bases separating them. Germline CDR1 is KGHSH and CDR2 is LQKENI. CDR3 nucleotide sequence: TGTGCCAGCTCACCGCTTGGTAATGAAAAACTGTTTTTT. Translated, it gives CASSPLGNEKLFF.

The chain is built from TRBV15 and TRBJ2-3; 9 positions agree with TRBD2. Per the germline V gene, CDR1 is LNHNV and CDR2 is YYDKDF (reference sequence). CDR3 size: 19 residues. V shed 0 bases and J 4 bases; nucleotides not matched to a gene: 14. CDR3 DNA: TGTGCCACCAGCAGAGAGCCCCCATTTGCGGGGGGGGGCCCAGATACGCAGTATTTT. This gives the protein CATSREPPFAGGGPDTQYF.

The V gene is TRBV2, the J gene TRBJ2-7; D is unresolved. CDR3 length equals 14 residues. Trimming took 7 bases from V and 4 from J, leaving 17 bases between them. In germline, CDR1 is SNHLY, CDR2 FYNNEI. The CDR3 DNA is TGTGCCAGCATTCCTAGGTGGGCTAGGTACGAGCAGTACTTC. Translated: CASIPRWARYEQYF.

J is TRBJ2-3 and V is TRBV12-3 or TRBV12-4, with a weak D call TRBD2 (6 bases). Trimming took off 4 bases at V and 9 bases at J, with 11 bases between the two ends. This CDR3 spans 12 amino acids. Here the CDR3 reads CASSSRAGTQYF. The CDR3 region has the DNA TGTGCCAGCAGTTCTAGGGCGGGGACGCAGTATTTT.

The rearrangement links TRBV2 to TRBJ1-2; TRBD1 might be the D (6 bases). Germline assignment: CDR1 SNHLY and CDR2 FYNNEI. There are 12 residues in the CDR3. Between the trimmed V and J ends, which lost 9 bases and 3 bases, there was a span of 11 bases. CDR3 DNA sequence: TGTGCCAGTAGGAGGGGGGACTATGGCTACACCTTC. This gives the protein CASRRGDYGYTF.

This clone was seen just once. The chain has TRBV7-2 and TRBJ2-1; 15 nucleotides match TRBD2. CDR1 is SGHTA and CDR2 is FQGNSA in the germline V gene. V gave up 4 bases and J gave up 7 bases; unmatched junction bases: 5. CDR3 length: 16 amino acids. The CDR3 is CASSSGLAGGRNEQFF. The CDR3 DNA is TGTGCCAGCAGCTCCGGACTAGCGGGGGGGCGTAATGAGCAGTTCTTC. Complete variable domain (other parts from reference TRBV7-2 and TRBJ2-1): GAGVSQSPSNKVTEKGKDVELRCDPISGHTALYWYRQSLGQGLEFLIYFQGNSAPDKSGLPSDRFSAERTGGSVSTLTIQRTQQEDSAVYLCASSSGLAGGRNEQFFGPGTRLTVL.

The chain has TRBV9 and TRBJ2-1, with 7 nucleotides matching TRBD1. The CDR3 covers 15 residues. Germline values: CDR1 SGDLS, CDR2 YYNGEE. Losses at the gene ends were 0 bases for V and 4 bases for J; bases not matched to a gene: 4. As DNA, the CDR3 is TGTGCCAGCAGCGTAGCCGGGACAGATTACAATGAGCAGTTCTTC. Encoded protein: CASSVAGTDYNEQFF.

This clone was counted only a few times. V is TRBV18 and J is TRBJ1-5, with a weak D call TRBD1 (6 bases). V was shortened by 3 bases and J by 0 bases, with 9 bases between the two germline ends. CDR1 KGHSH and CDR2 LQKENI come from the germline V gene. CDR3 length equals 15 residues. CDR3 amino acids: CASSPDRYSNQPQHF. As DNA, the CDR3 is TGTGCCAGCTCACCTGACAGGTATAGCAATCAGCCCCAGCATTTT.

V is TRBV4-1 and J is TRBJ1-3, with 10 nucleotides matching TRBD1. CDR1 is MGHRA, CDR2 YSYEKL, per germline. This CDR3 is 16 amino acids long. V lost 5 bases, J lost 1 base, and 5 bases stayed unmatched. The CDR3 coding sequence is TGCGCCAGCAGCAAGGGGGACAGGGGATCTGGAAACACCATATATTTT. Translated, it gives CASSKGDRGSGNTIYF.

In this sample, this clone turned up a few times. This rearrangement joins TRBV12-5 to TRBJ2-7, with D tentatively TRBD1 or TRBD2 (5 bases each). From germline, CDR1 is LGHNT and CDR2 FRNRAP. CDR3 length equals 17 residues. The ends were cut back, 2 bases at V and 0 bases at J, with 17 bases in the middle. The CDR3 sequence is CASGLNFGGPFSYEQYF. The CDR3 nucleotides read TGTGCTAGTGGTTTGAACTTTGGGGGTCCCTTCTCCTACGAGCAGTACTTC.

The CDR3 DNA sequence: TGTGCCATCAGAACAACCGGGACAGGTCCCTACGAGCAGTACTTC. Translation: CAIRTTGTGPYEQYF. The chain has TRBV10-3 and TRBJ2-7; 8 positions match TRBD1. The length of the CDR3 is 15 residues. From germline, CDR1 is ENHRY and CDR2 SYGVKD. V dropped 6 bases and J dropped 2; count of bases not matched to a gene: 9.

This clone was observed once. The junction shows a germline mismatch at one end, possibly a read error. The chain employs TRBV28 and TRBJ2-7; tentatively, D is TRBD1 or TRBD2 (5 bases each). The CDR3 sequence is 11 residues long. The germline gives CDR1 MDHEN, CDR2 SYDVKM. The CDR3 region is CASSREGRQDF. The CDR3 DNA sequence: TGTGCCAGCAGTAGAGAGGGACGGCAGGACTTC.

V is TRBV29-1 and J is TRBJ2-1; TRBD2 agrees at 14 bases. Germline lookup yields CDR1 SQVTM and CDR2 ANQGSEA. The CDR3 length is 14 residues. With 4 bases clipped from V and 5 bases from J, the junction kept 1 base outside the gene matches. Written as DNA, the CDR3 is TGCAGCGTTGGGACTAGCGGGGGGAACAATGAGCAGTTCTTC. Translated, it gives CSVGTSGGNNEQFF.

As concerns this clone: The sample has other DNA sequences that encode this CDR3 too. The V and J genes are TRBV3-1 (or the pseudogene TRBV3-2) and TRBJ2-3, with unresolved D. Germline assignment: CDR1 LGHDT and CDR2 YNNKEL (reference sequence). The CDR3 sequence is 14 residues long. V lost 3 bases, J lost 0 bases, and 7 bases lay in between. CDR3 protein: CASSHGRSTDTQYF. The CDR3 DNA reads TGTGCCAGCAGCCACGGACGGAGCACAGATACGCAGTATTTT.

The chain employs TRBV5-6 and TRBJ2-5; D is ambiguous. Trimming stripped 4 bases from V and 2 bases from J, with 12 bases between. Germline V gives CDR1 SGHDT, CDR2 YYEEEE. The length of the CDR3 is 14 residues. As DNA, the CDR3 is TGTGCCAGCAGCCTCCCCTGGGGACAAGAGACCCAGTACTTC. It is translated as CASSLPWGQETQYF.

V gene TRBV18 combines with J gene TRBJ1-3; maybe TRBD1 (6 bases). CDR1 and CDR2 from the germline V gene are KGHSH and LQKENI. V dropped 3 bases and J dropped 4 bases, with 31 bases sitting between them. The CDR3 contains 21 residues. CDR3 loop: CASSPGIGGDDHTGTGNTIYF. The CDR3 nucleotides read TGTGCCAGCTCACCCGGCATAGGGGGGGACGACCACACAGGGACCGGAAACACCATATATTTT. The entire variable domain, with the rest obtained from reference TRBV18 and TRBJ1-3, is as follows: NAGVMQNPRHLVRRRGQEARLRCSPMKGHSHVYWYRQLPEEGLKFMVYLQKENIIDESGMPKERFSAEFPKEGPSILRIQQVVRGDSAAYFCASSPGIGGDDHTGTGNTIYFGEGSWLTVV.

CDR3 nucleotides: TGTGCCAGCGGACGGACACTGGACGCCTACGAGCAGTACTTC. This gives the protein CASGRTLDAYEQYF. V and J are TRBV28 and TRBJ2-7; maybe TRBD1 (5 bases). The CDR3 contains 14 residues. Germline CDR1 reads MDHEN; CDR2 reads SYDVKM. V lost 8 bases and J 2 bases, leaving 16 bases between the germline ends.

The V gene is TRBV19, the J gene TRBJ1-1, with D possibly TRBD1 on 5 matching bases. The V gene lost 5 bases and the J gene lost 6 bases, with 13 bases spanning the gap. This CDR3 region has 13 residues. Germline V gene lookup returns CDR1 LNHDA and CDR2 SQIVND (reference sequence). CDR3 DNA sequence: TGTGCCAGTAGTTCACGGGGGGATGCTGAAGCTTTCTTT. It yields the protein CASSSRGDAEAFF.